This passage covers 12 T cell receptor beta chains from one sample sequenced in a study of human T cells and chemical hapten exposure. Unfractionated whole blood yielded the extracted total RNA. TCRdb re-analysed the 5' RACE reads in MiXCR, keeping a single row per CDR3 protein. The profile covers under 150,000 distinct CDR3 sequences, with roughly a fifth appearing a single time and around 2.7% taken by the ten largest. These receptors all come from a human donor in good health.

This clonotype was counted between two and nine times. The rearrangement links TRBV5-5 to TRBJ2-7, with unresolved D. The ends were cut back, 1 base at V and 7 bases at J, with 15 bases in the middle. The germline gives CDR1 SGHKS, CDR2 YYEKEE (reference sequence). CDR3 length equals 14 residues. The CDR3 reads CASSLSPPHWEQYF. The CDR3 DNA sequence: TGTGCCAGCAGCTTGTCCCCACCGCACTGGGAGCAGTACTTC.

J is TRBJ2-7 and V is TRBV7-2; 10 positions agree with TRBD2. Unmatched junction bases numbered 3, after V lost 2 bases and J lost 2 bases. CDR1 and CDR2 (germline): SGHTA, FQGNSA. CDR3 size: 15 residues. In DNA form, the CDR3 reads TGTGCCAGCAGCTTACCGAGCGGGAGGGCCTACGAGCAGTACTTC. This gives the protein CASSLPSGRAYEQYF.

This clonotype was observed a handful of times. This chain uses TRBV5-4 with TRBJ2-5, with D possibly being TRBD1 (5 bases). The germline V gene encodes CDR1 SGHNT and CDR2 YYREEE (reference sequence). The CDR3 loop spans 16 amino acids. Trimming removed 1 base at V and 1 base at J, with 14 bases between. The CDR3 here is CASSLSAGISQETQYF. The CDR3 nucleotides read TGTGCCAGCAGCTTGTCGGCAGGGATCAGCCAAGAGACCCAGTACTTC.

This clonotype was recorded many times. The chain joins TRBV12-3 or TRBV12-4 to TRBJ2-5, with a weak D call TRBD2 (6 bases). Trimming shortened V by 5 bases and J by 5 bases, and 12 bases separated the two germline ends. The CDR3 contains 13 residues. The CDR3 nucleotides read TGTGCCAGCAGTGCGACTAGATGGGAGACCCAGTACTTC. Residues: CASSATRWETQYF.

This clonotype was seen a handful of times. The CDR3 spells CASSQGLAVGAETQYF. The CDR3 DNA follows: TGTGCCAGCAGTCAGGGACTAGCGGTAGGGGCAGAGACCCAGTACTTC. The chain combines TRBV7-3 with TRBJ2-5; TRBD2 matches 11 bases. Germline V CDR1 and CDR2: SGHTA, FQGTGA. V dropped 6 bases and J dropped 4; count of bases not matched to a gene: 10. This CDR3 comprises 16 residues.

This clonotype was seen a handful of times. V gene TRBV9 combines with J gene TRBJ1-1; D gene ambiguous. CDR3 size: 15 residues. CDR1 and CDR2 (germline): SGDLS, YYNGEE. Trimming removed 0 bases from V and 4 bases from J, with 13 bases in between. The CDR3 loop reads CASSVDPGWTTEAFF. The CDR3 DNA sequence: TGTGCCAGCAGCGTAGATCCGGGTTGGACCACTGAAGCTTTCTTT.

A few counts support this clonotype. This rearrangement joins TRBV7-8 to TRBJ1-2; D remains unclear. Trimming left V 0 bases short and J 4 bases short, with 12 bases between. CDR3 size: 15 residues. Germline V lookup: CDR1 SGHVS, CDR2 FQNEAQ. The CDR3 region is CASSLAIGFSYGYTF. CDR3 sequence (DNA): TGTGCCAGCAGCTTAGCGATAGGTTTTAGCTATGGCTACACCTTC.

There are a few counts of this clonotype. V usage is TRBV12-3 or TRBV12-4 and J usage is TRBJ2-5, with a possible D match to TRBD1 (6 bases). V was clipped by 8 bases and J by 3 bases, with 19 bases between them. The CDR3 length is 15 residues. The CDR3 loop is CASLELGNREETQYF. CDR3 bases: TGTGCCAGCTTGGAACTAGGGAACAGGGAAGAGACCCAGTACTTC.

The genes are TRBV28 and TRBJ1-1, with 10 bases matching TRBD1. Germline CDR1 is MDHEN and CDR2 is SYDVKM. The V gene end was trimmed by 6 bases and the J gene end by 7 bases; junction bases not matched to a gene: 5. CDR3 length equals 13 residues. CDR3 amino acids: CASRTGGIGEAFF. In DNA form, the CDR3 reads TGTGCCAGCAGGACAGGGGGCATCGGTGAAGCTTTCTTT.

This clonotype was detected only a few times. V usage is TRBV15 and J usage is TRBJ1-1; D is perhaps TRBD1 (5 bases). The germline V gene has CDR1 LNHNV and CDR2 YYDKDF (reference sequence). Trimming removed 0 bases at V and 5 bases at J, with 16 bases between. This CDR3 region has 16 residues. CDR3 DNA sequence: TGTGCCACCAGCAGAGATCCTGGCAGGGAGGGGACTGAAGCTTTCTTT. Amino acid sequence: CATSRDPGREGTEAFF.

This clonotype was observed a handful of times. J is TRBJ2-2 and V is TRBV12-3 or TRBV12-4; TRBD1 matches at 7 bases. The CDR3 length is 15 residues. J lost 5 bases, V lost 3 bases, and 6 bases had no gene match. The CDR3 nucleotides are TGTGCCAGCAGTTTCGGGACAGTGTTGACCGGGGAGCTGTTTTTT. Encoded protein: CASSFGTVLTGELFF.

This clonotype was observed a few times. This sequence joins TRBV19 and TRBJ2-7; 9 bases are a match to TRBD2. In germline, CDR1 is LNHDA, CDR2 SQIVND (reference sequence). This CDR3 spans 13 amino acids. Unmatched junction bases numbered 0, after V lost 3 bases and J lost 3 bases. CDR3 in amino acids: CASSISGSYEQYF. As DNA, the CDR3 is TGTGCCAGTAGTATTAGCGGGAGCTACGAGCAGTACTTC.